A selection of T cell receptor beta chains follows, all from one sample in a study of cytomegalovirus exposure and HLA in healthy donors. Here immunoSEQ multiplex PCR was the method, and the copy in TCRdb shows in-frame clones only, minus some. This sample carries approximately 140,000 clones, around 78% of them seen once, and the ten largest clones take about 6.8%. Sample: PBMCs. Source of these receptors: a woman aged 35 to 49 in good health and CMV-seropositive. Both conserved end residues are part of each CDR3. The order of the fields is J gene, D gene, clone size, V gene, CDR3 protein, CDR3 DNA. A D gene is named only where the DNA matches it firmly. Rows may omit the clone size; those that give it use once, few, many or a size class.

TRBJ2-7	NA	NA	TRBV19	CASSCRETFDEQYF	TGTGCCAGTAGCTGCCGGGAGACCTTCGACGAGCAGTACTTC
TRBJ2-2	TRBD1	NA	TRBV18	CASSPPGTGLGELFF	TGTGCCAGCTCACCCCCTGGGACAGGGCTCGGGGAGCTGTTTTTT
TRBJ1-3	NA	NA	TRBV28	CASSYGHRVNTIYF	TGTGCCAGCAGCTACGGACACCGAGTGAACACCATATATTTT
TRBJ2-7	TRBD1	NA	TRBV6-1	CASSVDGQGSSYEQYF	TGTGCCAGCAGTGTTGACGGACAGGGGAGCTCCTACGAGCAGTACTTC
TRBJ2-3	NA	NA	TRBV27	CASSPGGTDTQYF	TGTGCCAGCTCACCCGGGGGCACAGATACGCAGTATTTT
TRBJ2-7	TRBD2	few	TRBV19	CASSIGGLATYEQYF	TGTGCCAGTAGTATAGGGGGACTAGCAACCTACGAGCAGTACTTC
TRBJ1-3	TRBD1	few	TRBV15	CATSRDPPGQGFSGNTIYF	TGTGCCACCAGCAGAGATCCTCCTGGACAGGGCTTTTCTGGAAACACCATATATTTT
TRBJ2-1	TRBD2	NA	TRBV4-2	CASSYGTSGSRVAYNEQFF	TGTGCCAGCAGTTACGGGACTAGCGGGAGCCGAGTCGCCTACAATGAGCAGTTCTTC
TRBJ2-4	TRBD1	NA	TRBV6-1	CASSTTGVAKNIQYF	TGTGCCAGCAGCACGACAGGGGTAGCCAAAAACATTCAGTACTTC
TRBJ2-5	TRBD2	once	TRBV27	CASSISRLAGPAYF	TGTGCCAGCAGTATATCAAGACTAGCGGGGCCCGCGTACTTC
TRBJ1-4	TRBD1	NA	TRBV10-3	CATGGQRGEKLFF	TGTGCCACCGGGGGACAGAGGGGTGAAAAACTGTTTTTT
TRBJ2-1	TRBD2	NA	TRBV4-2	CASSHLAGGDEQFF	TGTGCCAGCAGCCACCTAGCGGGAGGAGATGAGCAGTTCTTC
TRBJ1-1	NA	NA	TRBV5-1	CASSFNGLGNTEAFF	TGCGCCAGCAGCTTCAATGGGCTGGGGAACACTGAAGCTTTCTTT
TRBJ1-5	NA	NA	TRBV6-5	CASRRNSNQPQHF	TGTGCCAGCAGGCGAAATAGCAATCAGCCCCAGCATTTT
TRBJ1-3	NA	NA	TRBV9	CASSVGLHSGNTIYF	TGTGCCAGCAGCGTAGGACTGCACTCTGGAAACACCATATATTTT
TRBJ2-7	NA	NA	TRBV28	CASSFPIVAEGYEQYF	TGTGCCAGCAGTTTTCCCATCGTGGCAGAGGGATACGAGCAGTACTTC
TRBJ1-5	NA	NA	TRBV11-2	CASSLEGRNNQPQHF	TGTGCCAGCAGCTTAGAGGGCAGGAACAATCAGCCCCAGCATTTT
TRBJ2-7	TRBD1	NA	TRBV6-5	CASSYRDRLYEQYF	TGTGCCAGCAGTTACCGGGACAGGCTCTACGAGCAGTACTTC
TRBJ2-1	TRBD2	NA	TRBV11-2	CASSFPSGASLREQFF	TGTGCCAGCAGCTTTCCTAGCGGGGCCTCCCTCAGGGAGCAGTTCTTC
TRBJ2-6	NA	NA	TRBV9	CASSPLRSGANVLTF	TGTGCCAGCAGTCCGTTACGGTCTGGGGCCAACGTCCTGACTTTC
TRBJ2-1	NA	NA	TRBV2	CASRLGDEQFF	TGTGCCAGCAGGCTAGGGGATGAGCAGTTCTTC
TRBJ1-2	TRBD1	few	TRBV28	CASSLGQVYGYTF	TGTGCCAGCAGTTTAGGACAGGTCTATGGCTACACCTTC
TRBJ2-1	NA	NA	TRBV14	CASSQEGVGFLNEQFF	TGTGCCAGCAGCCAAGAGGGAGTGGGATTTCTCAATGAGCAGTTCTTC
TRBJ2-5	TRBD2	NA	TRBV6-5	CASSSALAGVETQYF	TGTGCCAGCAGTTCCGCACTAGCGGGAGTGGAGACCCAGTACTTC
TRBJ1-5	NA	NA	TRBV28	CASRQGDQPQHF	TGTGCCAGCAGGCAGGGTGATCAGCCCCAGCATTTT
TRBJ1-3	NA	NA	TRBV5-1	CASSLGTASRVTIYF	TGCGCCAGCAGCTTGGGGACAGCCTCGAGGGTCACCATATATTTT
TRBJ1-2	TRBD1	once	TRBV6-5	CASGTGQRIYGYTF	TGTGCCAGCGGGACAGGGCAGAGGATCTATGGCTACACCTTC